These T cell receptor beta chains were read from a single sample in a study of T cell repertoires in cytomegalovirus infection. MiXCR, run by TCRdb on the reads, gives a single entry per CDR3 protein. The sample includes roughly 500,000 distinct CDR3 sequences, roughly a third of them seen just once. These receptors lack a known antigen. This material consisted of cultured PBMCs, taken from culture after CMV antigen stimulation. Receptors originate from a human donor in good health (CMV status not recorded). Some clones in this sample may be carry-over from other donors' samples. The CDR3 runs from the conserved cysteine through the conserved F or W. D genes are given only for firm matches. Only part of the rows carry a size: once, few, many, or a class if the clone is expanded.

few	TRBJ2-3	-	TRBV11-2	CASSPGLGADTQYF	TGTGCCAGCAGCCCGGGTCTAGGAGCAGATACGCAGTATTTT
few	TRBJ2-3	TRBD2	TRBV7-2	CASSSLAGDTDTQYF	TGTGCCAGCAGCTCATTAGCGGGAGACACAGATACGCAGTATTTT
-	TRBJ2-3	-	TRBV6-5	CASSYSGLLGDTQYF	TGTGCCAGCAGTTACTCAGGTTTGCTGGGGGATACGCAGTATTTT
-	TRBJ1-2	TRBD1	TRBV12-3/TRBV12-4	CASRGGTGTYYGYTF	TGTGCCAGCAGGGGCGGGACAGGGACTTACTATGGCTACACCTTC
-	TRBJ2-2	TRBD2	TRBV20-1	CSTLAGGNTGELFF	TGCAGTACACTAGCGGGAGGGAACACCGGGGAGCTGTTTTTT
few	TRBJ2-7	TRBD1	TRBV18	CASSPPNRGFDEQYF	TGTGCCAGCTCACCACCGAACAGGGGGTTTGACGAGCAGTACTTC
-	TRBJ1-1	TRBD1	TRBV29-1	CSVEDDRGFGVAFF	TGCAGCGTTGAAGATGACAGGGGATTTGGGGTAGCTTTCTTT
few	TRBJ2-3	-	TRBV19	CASSQPIGTQYF	TGTGCCAGTAGTCAACCTATAGGTACGCAGTATTTT
-	TRBJ2-7	TRBD2	TRBV7-9	CASTNSLAGDYEQYF	TGTGCCAGCACCAACTCACTAGCGGGAGACTACGAGCAGTACTTC
-	TRBJ2-3	-	TRBV29-1	CSVEDFVGAADTQYF	TGCAGCGTTGAAGATTTTGTGGGAGCCGCAGATACGCAGTATTTT
few	TRBJ2-3	TRBD2	TRBV5-6	CASSHRTSGATDTQYF	TGTGCCAGCAGCCATCGGACTAGCGGGGCGACAGATACGCAGTATTTT
once	TRBJ1-5	TRBD1	TRBV5-4	CASSTGEGNQPQHF	TGTGCCAGCAGCACAGGGGAGGGCAATCAGCCCCAGCATTTT
few	TRBJ1-4	-	TRBV7-2	CASSLDVGGGEKLFF	TGTGCCAGCAGCTTAGATGTAGGAGGGGGTGAAAAACTGTTTTTT
few	TRBJ2-1	TRBD2	TRBV6-2/TRBV6-3	CASRTGLAGLHEQFF	TGTGCCAGCAGAACAGGACTAGCGGGACTTCATGAGCAGTTCTTC
-	TRBJ1-5	TRBD1	TRBV5-1	CASSPGDSGGGQPQHF	TGCGCCAGCAGCCCGGGGGACAGTGGCGGGGGACAGCCCCAGCATTTT
-	TRBJ1-5	-	TRBV11-2	CASSLSTGPQHF	TGTGCCAGCAGCTTATCGACAGGGCCCCAGCATTTT
-	TRBJ2-7	-	TRBV2	CASSDGTLNYEQYF	TGTGCCAGCAGTGACGGGACACTGAACTACGAGCAGTACTTC
-	TRBJ2-4	TRBD2	TRBV14	CASSPGLAGDLVNIQYF	TGTGCCAGCAGCCCTGGACTAGCGGGAGATTTGGTAAACATTCAGTACTTC